Sequencing of this TCR beta chain was carried out in a study of patients and donors after allogeneic stem cell transplantation. The CDR3 runs 14 residues. V lost 9 bases to trimming and J lost 0 bases, with 15 bases between them. Germline V lookup: CDR1 SGHRS, CDR2 YFSETQ. Via MiXCR, TCRdb re-called the RT-PCR reads, giving one row per CDR3 protein. The profile shows some 960,000 distinct CDR3 sequences, under 20% of them singletons. Sequencing used blood, either unsorted or a sorted T cell fraction (not recorded which). The V and J genes are TRBV5-1 and TRBJ1-1; D remains unclear. The TCR comes from a human donor who was either an allogeneic HSCT recipient or a stem cell or donor lymphocyte infusion donor (not recorded which). It is not recorded whose cells these are; they may come from a transplant donor. The DNA for the CDR3 is TGCGCCACCCACCGCGGTGAAATGAACACTGAAGCTTTCTTT. Its protein product is CATHRGEMNTEAFF.